These 13 T cell receptor beta chains share one sample of origin, sequenced in a study of identical twins. TCRdb independently ran MiXCR on the 5' RACE reads; one entry per CDR3 protein. The sample contains some 1,600,000 distinct CDR3 sequences, around 29% of which appear only once. Sequencing was carried out using cord blood. Receptors originate from a newborn girl in good health.

This clonotype was recorded only once. The chain carries TRBV7-2 and TRBJ2-4; D uncertain. This CDR3 contains 12 residues. CDR1 and CDR2 (germline): SGHTA, FQGNSA. Trimming left V 5 bases short and J 13 bases short, with 15 bases between. The CDR3 DNA reads as TGTGCCAGCAGCCCCATCTCCTACGGGCAGTACTTC. This translates into CASSPISYGQYF.

V and J are TRBV7-8 and TRBJ2-3; 8 nucleotides match TRBD1. Looked up from germline, CDR1 is SGHVS and CDR2 is FQNEAQ. The CDR3 has 15 residues. The trim removed 3 bases at V and 2 bases at J, leaving 4 bases unmatched. This CDR3 is CASSLTGEFTDTQYF. CDR3 bases: TGTGCCAGCAGCTTGACAGGGGAATTCACAGATACGCAGTATTTT.

This clonotype was recorded a few times. The V call is TRBV4-2, the J call TRBJ1-6; perhaps TRBD1 as D (5 bases). The germline CDR1 and CDR2 sequences are LGHNA and YNFKEQ. V lost 1 base and J lost 7, with 5 bases in between. This CDR3 is built from 13 residues. The CDR3 protein is CASSQGDNSPLHF. CDR3 nucleotides: TGTGCCAGCAGCCAAGGGGACAATTCACCCCTCCACTTT.

The rearrangement links TRBV27 to TRBJ2-1, with D possibly being TRBD1 (6 bases). Deletions cut 2 bases from V and 15 bases from J, with 20 bases between. Germline V lookup: CDR1 MNHEY, CDR2 SMNVEV (reference sequence). The CDR3 sequence is 14 residues long. The CDR3 region is CASSLKVTRGPVFF. DNA of the CDR3: TGTGCCAGCAGTTTAAAGGTCACCAGGGGCCCTGTGTTCTTC.

The genes are TRBV11-2 and TRBJ2-3; 8 bases line up with TRBD1. CDR1 and CDR2 (germline): SGHAT, FQNNGV. With V trimmed by 5 bases and J by 6 bases, 13 bases remained unmatched. This CDR3 has 16 residues. The CDR3 region has the DNA TGTGCCAGCAGCCCAGGGGGCGGAGATTCCACTGATACGCAGTATTTT. Translation: CASSPGGGDSTDTQYF.

The chain carries TRBV7-2 and TRBJ2-7; D is uncertain. This CDR3 spans 14 amino acids. Germline V gene sequence: CDR1 SGHTA, CDR2 FQGNSA. Trimming pared 5 bases from V and 1 base from J, leaving 12 bases between. The CDR3 spells CASSVQSTSYEQYF. DNA for the CDR3: TGTGCCAGCAGCGTACAGAGTACTTCCTACGAGCAGTACTTC.

CDR3 region: CASRRAYSTDTQYF. The DNA for the CDR3 is TGTGCCAGCCGAAGGGCGTATAGCACAGATACGCAGTATTTT. The rearrangement links TRBV6-5 to TRBJ2-3; D gene ambiguous. Per germline, CDR1 MNHEY and CDR2 SVGAGI. V lost 8 bases and J lost 0, with 12 bases in between. This CDR3 region has 14 residues.

In this sample, this clonotype turned up once. The chain joins TRBV10-3 to TRBJ2-1, with 9 bases that match TRBD2. Germline V gives CDR1 ENHRY, CDR2 SYGVKD. The ends lost 5 bases at V and 0 bases at J; junction bases unmatched: 2. The CDR3 runs 15 residues. This chain's CDR3 is CAISLSGSSYNEQFF. In DNA, the CDR3 is TGTGCCATCAGTCTTAGCGGGAGCTCCTACAATGAGCAGTTCTTC.

This clonotype was counted only a few times. The chain carries TRBV18 and TRBJ2-3, with TRBD2 matching 11 bases. Germline V gene lookup returns CDR1 KGHSH and CDR2 LQKENI. The CDR3 has 18 amino acids. V trimming: 2 bases; J trimming: 4 bases; junction bases outside the gene matches: 11. The CDR3: CASSPGPVVAGGPDTQYF. DNA for the CDR3: TGTGCCAGCTCACCAGGCCCTGTGGTAGCGGGAGGGCCAGATACGCAGTATTTT.

Only one count was recorded for this clonotype. The gene calls are TRBV6-6 and TRBJ2-2, with 9 bases that match TRBD1. This CDR3 comprises 16 residues. After removal of 4 bases from V and 4 bases from J, the junction contained 7 bases not matched to a gene. The germline V gene encodes CDR1 MNHNY and CDR2 SVGAGI (reference sequence). DNA for the CDR3: TGTGCCAGCAGTTTTCCCGGACAGGGGACCACCGGGGAGCTGTTTTTT. This gives the protein CASSFPGQGTTGELFF.

The chain couples TRBV7-6 to TRBJ2-2, with 7 bases lining up with TRBD2. Per the germline V gene, CDR1 is SGHVS and CDR2 is FNYEAQ. The V and J ends lost 4 bases and 7 bases, in that order; junction bases with no gene match: 9. The CDR3 sequence is 15 residues long. The CDR3 region is CASSSYGGNIGELFF. The CDR3 DNA reads TGTGCCAGCAGCTCCTACGGGGGGAATATCGGGGAGCTGTTTTTT.

The V and J genes are TRBV15 and TRBJ2-4; no clear D. V was pared by 0 bases and J by 6 bases, with 9 bases between. CDR1 LNHNV and CDR2 YYDKDF come from the germline V gene (reference sequence). This CDR3 is built from 14 residues. As DNA, the CDR3 is TGTGCCACCAGCAGAGATTGGACGGGAAACATTCAGTACTTC. This translates into CATSRDWTGNIQYF.

V is TRBV6-1 and J is TRBJ2-1, with D tentatively TRBD2 (6 bases). The end of the DNA fits TRBJ2-7 better, so the J call may be wrong. Germline V lookup: CDR1 MNHNS, CDR2 SASEGT. The CDR3 length is 15 residues. As DNA, the CDR3 is TGTGCCAGCAGTGTAATTGCGGGGCCCTACAATGAGCAGTACTTC. Residues: CASSVIAGPYNEQYF.